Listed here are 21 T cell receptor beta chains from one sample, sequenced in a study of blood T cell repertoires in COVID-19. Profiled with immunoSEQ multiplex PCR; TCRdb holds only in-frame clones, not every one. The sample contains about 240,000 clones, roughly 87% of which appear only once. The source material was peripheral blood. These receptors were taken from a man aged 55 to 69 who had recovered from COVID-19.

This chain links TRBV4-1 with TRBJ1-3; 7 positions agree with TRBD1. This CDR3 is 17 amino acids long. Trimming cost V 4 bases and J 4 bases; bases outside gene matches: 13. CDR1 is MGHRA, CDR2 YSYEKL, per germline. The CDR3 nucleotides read TGCGCCAGCAGCCTCCTGGGGTCAGGGGGGACAGGAAACACCATATATTTT. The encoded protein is CASSLLGSGGTGNTIYF.

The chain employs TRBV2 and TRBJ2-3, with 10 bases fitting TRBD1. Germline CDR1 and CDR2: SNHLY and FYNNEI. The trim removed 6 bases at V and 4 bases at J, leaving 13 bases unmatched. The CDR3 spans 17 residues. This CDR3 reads CASSASAGTGDSDTQYF. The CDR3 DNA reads TGTGCCAGCAGCGCTAGCGCCGGGACAGGGGATTCAGATACGCAGTATTTT.

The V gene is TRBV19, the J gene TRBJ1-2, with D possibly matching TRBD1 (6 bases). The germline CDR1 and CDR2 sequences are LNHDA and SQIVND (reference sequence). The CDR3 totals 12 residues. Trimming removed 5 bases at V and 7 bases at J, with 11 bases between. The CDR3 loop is CASSVTGFGYTF. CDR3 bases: TGTGCCAGTAGTGTCACAGGGTTTGGCTACACCTTC.

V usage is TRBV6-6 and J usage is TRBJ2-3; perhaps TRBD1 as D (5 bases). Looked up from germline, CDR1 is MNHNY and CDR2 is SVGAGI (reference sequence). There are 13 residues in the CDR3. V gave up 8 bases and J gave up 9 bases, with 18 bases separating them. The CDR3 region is CASLGQLSPTQYF. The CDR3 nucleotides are TGTGCCAGCCTTGGACAACTTAGCCCCACGCAGTATTTT.

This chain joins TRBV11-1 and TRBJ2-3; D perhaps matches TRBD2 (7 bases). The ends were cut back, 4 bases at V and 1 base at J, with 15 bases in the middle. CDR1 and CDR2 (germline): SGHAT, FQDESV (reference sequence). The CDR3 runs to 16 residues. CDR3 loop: CASSSDGGPRTDTQYF. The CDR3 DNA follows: TGTGCCAGCAGCTCGGACGGGGGGCCTCGCACAGATACGCAGTATTTT.

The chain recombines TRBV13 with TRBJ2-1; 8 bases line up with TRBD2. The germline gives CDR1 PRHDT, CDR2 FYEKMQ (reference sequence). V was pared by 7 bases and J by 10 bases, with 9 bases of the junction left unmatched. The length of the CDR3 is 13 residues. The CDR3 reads CASTPERGSEQFF. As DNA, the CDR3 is TGTGCCAGCACCCCCGAGCGGGGGTCGGAGCAGTTCTTC. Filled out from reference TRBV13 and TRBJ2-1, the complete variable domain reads AAGVIQSPRHLIKEKRETATLKCYPIPRHDTVYWYQQGPGQDPQFLISFYEKMQSDKGSIPDRFSAQQFSDYHSELNMSSLELGDSALYFCASTPERGSEQFFGPGTRLTVL.

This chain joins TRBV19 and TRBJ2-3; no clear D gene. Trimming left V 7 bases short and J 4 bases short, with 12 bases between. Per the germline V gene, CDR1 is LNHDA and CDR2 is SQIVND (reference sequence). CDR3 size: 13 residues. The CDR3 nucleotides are TGTGCCAGTACCCCGGAGAGCTCAGATACGCAGTATTTT. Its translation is CASTPESSDTQYF. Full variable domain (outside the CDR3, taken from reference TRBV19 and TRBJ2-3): DGGITQSPKYLFRKEGQNVTLSCEQNLNHDAMYWYRQDPGQGLRLIYYSQIVNDFQKGDIAEGYSVSREKKESFPLTVTSAQKNPTAFYLCASTPESSDTQYFGPGTRLTVL.

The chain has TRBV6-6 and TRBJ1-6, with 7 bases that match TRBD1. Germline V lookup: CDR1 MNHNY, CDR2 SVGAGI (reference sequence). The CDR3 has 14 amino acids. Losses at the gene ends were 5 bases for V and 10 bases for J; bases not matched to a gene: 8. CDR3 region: CASSPTGVGSPLHF. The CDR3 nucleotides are TGTGCCAGCAGTCCAACAGGGGTCGGGTCACCCCTCCACTTT.

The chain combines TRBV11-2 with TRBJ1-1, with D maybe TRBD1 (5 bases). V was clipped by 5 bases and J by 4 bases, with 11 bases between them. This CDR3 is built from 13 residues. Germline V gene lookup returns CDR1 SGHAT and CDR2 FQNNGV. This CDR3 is CASSPDMSTEAFF. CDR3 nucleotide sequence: TGTGCCAGCAGCCCGGACATGTCCACTGAAGCTTTCTTT.

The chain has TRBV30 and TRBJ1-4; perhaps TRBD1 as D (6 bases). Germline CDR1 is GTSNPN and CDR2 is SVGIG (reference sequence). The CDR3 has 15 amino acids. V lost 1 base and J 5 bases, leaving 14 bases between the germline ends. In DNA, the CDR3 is TGTGCCTGGAGTGGAAGACAGGCGATAAATGAAAAACTGTTTTTT. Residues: CAWSGRQAINEKLFF.

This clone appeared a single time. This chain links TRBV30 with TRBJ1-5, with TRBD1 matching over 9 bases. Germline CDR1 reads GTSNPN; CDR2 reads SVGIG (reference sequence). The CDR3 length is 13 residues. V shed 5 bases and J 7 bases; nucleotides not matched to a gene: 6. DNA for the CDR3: TGTGCCTGGGCGGGACAGGGTGAGCAGCCCCAGCATTTT. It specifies CAWAGQGEQPQHF.

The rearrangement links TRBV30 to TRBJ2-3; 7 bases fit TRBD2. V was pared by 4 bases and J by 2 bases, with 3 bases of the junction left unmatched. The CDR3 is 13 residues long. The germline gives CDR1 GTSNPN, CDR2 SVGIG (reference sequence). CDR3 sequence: CAWTRGNTDTQYF. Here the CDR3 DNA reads TGTGCCTGGACGCGGGGGAACACAGATACGCAGTATTTT.

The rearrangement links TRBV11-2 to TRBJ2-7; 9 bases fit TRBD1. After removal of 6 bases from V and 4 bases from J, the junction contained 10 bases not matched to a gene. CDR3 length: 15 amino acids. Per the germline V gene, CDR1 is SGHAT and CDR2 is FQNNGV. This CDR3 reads CASRDPGQGPYEQYF. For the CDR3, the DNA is TGTGCCAGCAGGGATCCAGGACAGGGGCCTTACGAGCAGTACTTC. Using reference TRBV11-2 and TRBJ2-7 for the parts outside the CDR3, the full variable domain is EAGVAQSPRYKIIEKRQSVAFWCNPISGHATLYWYQQILGQGPKLLIQFQNNGVVDDSQLPKDRFSAERLKGVDSTLKIQPAKLEDSAVYLCASRDPGQGPYEQYFGPGTRLTVT.

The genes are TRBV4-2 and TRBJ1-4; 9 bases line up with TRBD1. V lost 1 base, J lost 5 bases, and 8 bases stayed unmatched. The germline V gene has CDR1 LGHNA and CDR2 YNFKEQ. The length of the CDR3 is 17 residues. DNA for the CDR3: TGTGCCAGCAGCCAAGGGATACAGGGGGCGCCCAATGAAAAACTGTTTTTT. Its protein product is CASSQGIQGAPNEKLFF.

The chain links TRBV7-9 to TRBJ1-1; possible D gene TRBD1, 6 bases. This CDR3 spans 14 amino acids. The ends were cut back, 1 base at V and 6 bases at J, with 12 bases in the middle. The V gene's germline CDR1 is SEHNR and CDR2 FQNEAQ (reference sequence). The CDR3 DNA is TGTGCCAGCAGCTTAGGACAGGTAGTAGCTGAAGCTTTCTTT. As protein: CASSLGQVVAEAFF.

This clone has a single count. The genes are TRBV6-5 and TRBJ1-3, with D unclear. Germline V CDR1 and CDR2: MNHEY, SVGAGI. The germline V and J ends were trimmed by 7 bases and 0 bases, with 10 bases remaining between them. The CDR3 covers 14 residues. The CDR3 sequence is CASMGPGSGNTIYF. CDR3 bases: TGTGCCAGCATGGGCCCTGGCTCTGGAAACACCATATATTTT.

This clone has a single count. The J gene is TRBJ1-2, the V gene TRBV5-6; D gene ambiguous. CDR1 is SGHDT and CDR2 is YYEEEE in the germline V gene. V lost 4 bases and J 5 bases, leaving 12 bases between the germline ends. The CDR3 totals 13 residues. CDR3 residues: CASSPGREYGYTF. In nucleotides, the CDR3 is TGTGCCAGCAGCCCGGGGAGGGAATATGGCTACACCTTC.

The CDR3 protein is CASSQVPRRLAGGPLNTGELFF. CDR3 DNA: TGTGCCAGCAGCCAAGTTCCCCGACGACTAGCGGGGGGGCCGCTAAACACCGGGGAGCTGTTTTTT. The chain is built from TRBV4-2 and TRBJ2-2; 14 nucleotides align to TRBD2. CDR3 length: 22 residues. V shed 1 base and J 2 bases; nucleotides not matched to a gene: 15. Germline V lookup: CDR1 LGHNA, CDR2 YNFKEQ.

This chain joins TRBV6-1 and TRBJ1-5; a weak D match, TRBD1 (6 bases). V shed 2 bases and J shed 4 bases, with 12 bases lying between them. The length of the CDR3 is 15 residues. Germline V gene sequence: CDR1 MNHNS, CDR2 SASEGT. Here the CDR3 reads CASSEMAGDNQPQHF. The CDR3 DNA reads TGTGCCAGCAGTGAAATGGCAGGGGATAATCAGCCCCAGCATTTT.

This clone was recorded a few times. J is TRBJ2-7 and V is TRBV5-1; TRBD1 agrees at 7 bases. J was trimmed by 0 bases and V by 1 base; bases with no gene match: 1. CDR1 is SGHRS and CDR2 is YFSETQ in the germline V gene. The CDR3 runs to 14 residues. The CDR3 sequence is CASSLTGVSYEQYF. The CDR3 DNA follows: TGCGCCAGCAGCTTGACAGGGGTCTCCTACGAGCAGTACTTC.

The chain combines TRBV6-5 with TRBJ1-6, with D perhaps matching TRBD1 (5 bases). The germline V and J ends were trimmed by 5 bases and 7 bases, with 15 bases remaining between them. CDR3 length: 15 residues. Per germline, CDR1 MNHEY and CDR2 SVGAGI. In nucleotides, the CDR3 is TGTGCCAGCAGTCGAGACCAGGGAGGGAATTCACCCCTCCACTTT. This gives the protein CASSRDQGGNSPLHF.